Listed below are T cell receptor beta chains from one sample, sequenced in a study of cytomegalovirus exposure and HLA in healthy donors. The repertoire was sequenced with immunoSEQ multiplex PCR; TCRdb's copy has only in-frame clones and lacks some. The sample holds some 130,000 clones; more than 70% are singletons and the top ten take 0.94%. Input material: PBMCs. The receptors originated from a woman aged 60 to 75 in good health and CMV-seronegative. Both conserved end residues are part of each CDR3. D genes are given only for firm matches. Where a row states a size, it is once, few, many or the class of an expanded clone; other rows omit it.

clone_size,j_call,d_call,v_call,cdr3_nt,cdr3_aa
.,TRBJ2-2,TRBD1,TRBV9,TGTGCCAGCAGCGCGAGGGACAGGGTGAACACCGGGGAGCTGTTTTTT,CASSARDRVNTGELFF
.,TRBJ2-1,.,TRBV11-1,TGTGCCAGCAGCACCCGGGCAGGGTACAATGAGCAGTTCTTC,CASSTRAGYNEQFF
.,TRBJ2-7,.,TRBV4-1,TGCGCCAGCAGCCAAGTTCAGGGGGGCTCCTACGAGCAGTACTTC,CASSQVQGGSYEQYF
.,TRBJ2-2,TRBD2,TRBV5-1,TGCGCCAGCAGCCTCCGACTAGCGGGGGCGCCGGGGACCGGGGAGCTGTTTTTT,CASSLRLAGAPGTGELFF
.,TRBJ2-2,TRBD1,TRBV7-9,TGTGCCAGCACCTCGACAGGGTCCACCGGGGAGCTGTTTTTT,CASTSTGSTGELFF
.,TRBJ2-7,.,TRBV2,TGTGCCACCCGGTGGCGCCAGGGATCCTACGAGCAGTACTTC,CATRWRQGSYEQYF
.,TRBJ1-2,TRBD1,TRBV28,TGTGCCAGCAGTTTATCTACAGGGGGATCCTATGGCTACACCTTC,CASSLSTGGSYGYTF
.,TRBJ2-7,TRBD1,TRBV9,TGTGCCAGCAGCTTAAGACAGGGGGACGCCTACGAGCAGTACTTC,CASSLRQGDAYEQYF
.,TRBJ2-6,.,TRBV21-1,TGTGCCAGCAGCCTAAGGGCAGGGCGACTGTCTGGGGCCAACGTCCTGACTTTC,CASSLRAGRLSGANVLTF
once,TRBJ2-7,TRBD1,TRBV11-2,TGTGCCAGCAGCATCGGGACAGGGACCTACGAGCAGTACTTC,CASSIGTGTYEQYF
.,TRBJ2-2,.,TRBV5-1,TGCGCCAGCAGCACGAGGCCTCCAGGGGACACCGGGGAGCTGTTTTTT,CASSTRPPGDTGELFF
.,TRBJ2-7,.,TRBV18,TGTGCCAGCTCACCACGGAATGGAGGGAACTACGAGCAGTACTTC,CASSPRNGGNYEQYF
.,TRBJ2-1,TRBD2,TRBV18,TGTGCCAGCTCACCCCCGGGACTAGCGGGAGGGGCCTACAATGAGCAGTTCTTC,CASSPPGLAGGAYNEQFF
few,TRBJ2-2,TRBD1,TRBV6-1,TGTGCCAGCAGTCCCCCGCCCACAGGGGCCGGGGAGCTGTTTTTT,CASSPPPTGAGELFF
.,TRBJ2-7,TRBD1,TRBV7-9,TGTGCCAGCAGCTTAGCGGACAGGGGGCTCGAGCAGTACTTC,CASSLADRGLEQYF
.,TRBJ1-5,TRBD1,TRBV19,TGTGCCAGTAGGATGACAGGGTCAACGGGCAATCAGCCCCAGCATTTT,CASRMTGSTGNQPQHF
.,TRBJ2-5,TRBD2,TRBV18,TGTGCCAGCTCAGCTGGACTAGCGGGAGGTCACCAAGAGACCCAGTACTTC,CASSAGLAGGHQETQYF
.,TRBJ1-2,TRBD1,TRBV6-5,TGTGCCAGCAGTCTCACTGACAGGGGCTATGGCTACACCTTC,CASSLTDRGYGYTF
.,TRBJ2-5,TRBD2,TRBV9,TGTGCCAGCAGTCCCGGGACTAGCGGGGAGACCCAGTACTTC,CASSPGTSGETQYF
.,TRBJ2-7,TRBD1,TRBV29-1,TGCAGCGTGGGACAGGGGCGGGAGCAGTACTTC,CSVGQGREQYF
few,TRBJ2-1,.,TRBV6-1,TGTGCCAGCAGTGCGTCCCCCGGGTCCTACAATGAGCAGTTCTTC,CASSASPGSYNEQFF
.,TRBJ2-7,TRBD2,TRBV2,TGTGCCAGCAGGGAGACTAGCGGGGGGTCCTACGAGCAGTACTTC,CASRETSGGSYEQYF
.,TRBJ1-2,TRBD1,TRBV7-8,TGTGCCAGCATCGGGGACAGGGGTGGCTACACCTTC,CASIGDRGGYTF
.,TRBJ1-5,.,TRBV30,TGTGCCTGGAGTGGGAGGGGAGGTCATCAGCCCCAGCATTTT,CAWSGRGGHQPQHF
.,TRBJ1-2,TRBD1,TRBV27,TGTGCCAGCAGTACCCCGGGACAGGGGTCCTATGGCTACACCTTC,CASSTPGQGSYGYTF
.,TRBJ2-7,.,TRBV7-8,TGTGCCAGCAGCTTAGGGCGGGTACAGAAACTCTACGAGCAGTACTTC,CASSLGRVQKLYEQYF
once,TRBJ2-7,TRBD1,TRBV4-1,TGCGCCAGCAGCCAAGGGGCCCCGAGGGGGCGCTACGAGCAGTACTTC,CASSQGAPRGRYEQYF
.,TRBJ2-3,.,TRBV2,TGTGCCGGCCAGTACATCACAGATACGCAGTATTTT,CAGQYITDTQYF
few,TRBJ1-2,.,TRBV5-1,TGCGCCAGCAGCTTGGACCCAATGGAGACAGGTTATGGCTACACCTTC,CASSLDPMETGYGYTF
.,TRBJ1-1,.,TRBV7-9,TGTGCCAGCAGCTTAGAGATGACACCTTTCTTT,CASSLEMTPFF
.,TRBJ2-7,.,TRBV5-6,TGTGCCAGCACCCTTACGGGGTCGGGCGACGAGCAGTACTTC,CASTLTGSGDEQYF
.,TRBJ1-5,.,TRBV28,TGTGCCAGCAGCACCACGAGGGGGGGAGTCAATCAGCCCCAGCATTTT,CASSTTRGGVNQPQHF
.,TRBJ2-7,.,TRBV5-4,TGTGCCAGCAGCTTGGGAGGCGCCAGAACCTACGAGCAGTACTTC,CASSLGGARTYEQYF
.,TRBJ2-5,TRBD2,TRBV9,TGTGCCAGCAGCGTGTTAGCGGGGGACCAAGAGACCCAGTACTTC,CASSVLAGDQETQYF
.,TRBJ2-3,TRBD2,TRBV5-1,TGCGCCAGCAGCTTGGAGGAGCGGGGGAGCACAGATACGCAGTATTTT,CASSLEERGSTDTQYF
.,TRBJ1-1,TRBD1,TRBV19,TGTGCCAGTAGTGCCCAGGGACAGCCGAGGAACACTGAAGCTTTCTTT,CASSAQGQPRNTEAFF
.,TRBJ1-2,TRBD1,TRBV28,TGTGCCAGCAGTTTACATGGACAGGGGAATGGCTACACCTTC,CASSLHGQGNGYTF
.,TRBJ2-4,TRBD1,TRBV19,TGTGCCAGCAGGGACAGGGGGGCGGGTGACATTCAGTACTTC,CASRDRGAGDIQYF
.,TRBJ2-7,TRBD1,TRBV2,TGTGCCAGCAGTGACCCCGGGACAGGGATTGGGTCCGAGCAGTACTTC,CASSDPGTGIGSEQYF
.,TRBJ2-5,.,TRBV2,TGTGCCAGCAGTGACCAGGGGTCGAGACAAGGGACCCAGTACTTC,CASSDQGSRQGTQYF
once,TRBJ2-7,TRBD1,TRBV27,TGTGCCAGCAGGAGACAGGGAGAAAGGTTTTACGAGCAGTACTTC,CASRRQGERFYEQYF
few,TRBJ2-7,.,TRBV30,TGTGCCTGGAGAAGGAGTGTCTCCTACGAGCAGTACTTC,CAWRRSVSYEQYF
few,TRBJ2-5,TRBD2,TRBV27,TGTGCCAGCAGTTTGGGGGGGAGATTATCCCAGACCCAGTACTTC,CASSLGGRLSQTQYF
.,TRBJ1-2,TRBD1,TRBV28,TGTGCCAGCAGTGGCGGGACAGGGCAGCAAGTCTATGGCTACACCTTC,CASSGGTGQQVYGYTF
once,TRBJ2-2,TRBD2,TRBV9,TGTGCCAGCAGCGTTCGGGGTCTAGCGGGGGGGGCCGGGGAGCTGTTTTTT,CASSVRGLAGGAGELFF
few,TRBJ2-7,.,TRBV28,TGTGCCAGCAGAATGATCCCCTACGAGCAGTACTTC,CASRMIPYEQYF
.,TRBJ1-2,TRBD1,TRBV2,TGTGCCAGCAGTGAAGCGGCCAGGGGGCTGAAGTATGGCTACACCTTC,CASSEAARGLKYGYTF
.,TRBJ2-2,TRBD1,TRBV5-5,TGTGCCAGCAGCTTCCGACAGGGGAACACCGGGGAGCTGTTTTTT,CASSFRQGNTGELFF
.,TRBJ1-2,.,TRBV5-1,TGCGCCAGCAGCTTGGAGGTTTTGGGCGGCTACACCTTC,CASSLEVLGGYTF
few,TRBJ2-7,.,TRBV4-1,TGCGCCAGCAGCCAGGCACCGGGACTCCAATACGAGCAGTACTTC,CASSQAPGLQYEQYF
.,TRBJ1-2,TRBD1,TRBV5-6,TGTGCCAGCACCAAAAGACAGGGCTACTATGGCTACACCTTC,CASTKRQGYYGYTF
few,TRBJ2-1,.,TRBV11-3,TGTGCCAGCAGCTTAACGGGACTTCACAATGAGCAGTTCTTC,CASSLTGLHNEQFF
.,TRBJ2-1,TRBD2,TRBV28,TGTGCCAGCAGCCAGACTAGCGGGGGTTACAATGAGCAGTTCTTC,CASSQTSGGYNEQFF